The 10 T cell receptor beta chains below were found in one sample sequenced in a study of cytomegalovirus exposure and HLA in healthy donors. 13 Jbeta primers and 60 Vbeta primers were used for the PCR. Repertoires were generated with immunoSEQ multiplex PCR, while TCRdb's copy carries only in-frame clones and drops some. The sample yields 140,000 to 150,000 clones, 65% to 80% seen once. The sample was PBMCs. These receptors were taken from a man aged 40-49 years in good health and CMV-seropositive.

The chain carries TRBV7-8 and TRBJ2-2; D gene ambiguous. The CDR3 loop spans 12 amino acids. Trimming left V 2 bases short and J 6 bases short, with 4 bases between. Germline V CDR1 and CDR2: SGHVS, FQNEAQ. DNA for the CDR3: TGTGCCAGCAGCTTACTCGCCGGGGAGCTGTTTTTT. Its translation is CASSLLAGELFF.

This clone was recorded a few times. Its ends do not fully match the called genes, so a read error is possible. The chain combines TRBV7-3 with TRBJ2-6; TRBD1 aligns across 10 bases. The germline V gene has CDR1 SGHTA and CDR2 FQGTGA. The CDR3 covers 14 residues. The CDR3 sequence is CASSLGTGANGLTF. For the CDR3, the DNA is TGTGCCAGCAGCTTAGGGACAGGGGCCAACGGCCTGACTTTC.

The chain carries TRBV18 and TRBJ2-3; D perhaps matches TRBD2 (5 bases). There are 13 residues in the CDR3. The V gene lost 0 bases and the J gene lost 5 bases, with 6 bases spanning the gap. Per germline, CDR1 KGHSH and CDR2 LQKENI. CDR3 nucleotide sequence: TGTGCCAGCTCACCACCGGACTTAGATACGCAGTATTTT. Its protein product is CASSPPDLDTQYF.

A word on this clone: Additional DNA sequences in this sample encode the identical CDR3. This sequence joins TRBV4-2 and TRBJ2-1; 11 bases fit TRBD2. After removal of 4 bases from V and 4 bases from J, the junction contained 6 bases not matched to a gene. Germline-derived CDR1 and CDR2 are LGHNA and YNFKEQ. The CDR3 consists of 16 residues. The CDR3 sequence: CASSPSGLAGYNEQFF. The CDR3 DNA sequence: TGTGCCAGCAGCCCATCCGGACTAGCGGGTTACAATGAGCAGTTCTTC.

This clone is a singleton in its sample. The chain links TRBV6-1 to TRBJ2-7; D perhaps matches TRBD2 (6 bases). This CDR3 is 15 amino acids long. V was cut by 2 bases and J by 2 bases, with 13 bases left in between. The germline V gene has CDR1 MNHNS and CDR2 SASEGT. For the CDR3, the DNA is TGTGCCAGCAGTGAATATCCGGGAGAAGCCTACGAGCAGTACTTC. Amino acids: CASSEYPGEAYEQYF.

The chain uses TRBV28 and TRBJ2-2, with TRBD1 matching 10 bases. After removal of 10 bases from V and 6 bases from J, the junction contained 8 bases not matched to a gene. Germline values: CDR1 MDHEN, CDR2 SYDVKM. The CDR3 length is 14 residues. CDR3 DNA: TGTGCCACCCTTGCGGGACAGGGGTCCGGGGAGCTGTTTTTT. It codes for CATLAGQGSGELFF.

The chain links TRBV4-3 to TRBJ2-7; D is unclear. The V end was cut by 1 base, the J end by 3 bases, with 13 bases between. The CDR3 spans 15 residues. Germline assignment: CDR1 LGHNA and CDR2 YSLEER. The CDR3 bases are TGCGCCAGCAGCCAAGGAGAGAGCGCCTTCTACGAGCAGTACTTC. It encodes CASSQGESAFYEQYF.

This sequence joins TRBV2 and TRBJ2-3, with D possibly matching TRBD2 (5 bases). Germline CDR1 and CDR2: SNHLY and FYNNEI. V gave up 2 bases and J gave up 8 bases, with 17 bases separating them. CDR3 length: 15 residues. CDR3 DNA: TGTGCCAGCAGTGAACTAGCCCTCGGAGGTGGTACGCAGTATTTT. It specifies CASSELALGGGTQYF.

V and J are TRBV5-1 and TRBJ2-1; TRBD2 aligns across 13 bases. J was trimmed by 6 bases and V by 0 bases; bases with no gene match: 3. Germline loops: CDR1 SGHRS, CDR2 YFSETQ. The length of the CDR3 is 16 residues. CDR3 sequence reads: CASSLGLAGGLNEQFF. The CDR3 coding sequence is TGCGCCAGCAGCTTGGGACTAGCGGGAGGCCTCAATGAGCAGTTCTTC.

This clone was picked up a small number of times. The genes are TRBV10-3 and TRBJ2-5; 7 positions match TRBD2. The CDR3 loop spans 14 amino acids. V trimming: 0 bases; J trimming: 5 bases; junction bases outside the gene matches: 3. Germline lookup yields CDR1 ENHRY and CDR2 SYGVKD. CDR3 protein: CAISESRGGETQYF. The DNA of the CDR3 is TGTGCCATCAGTGAGTCTAGGGGAGGGGAGACCCAGTACTTC.